The source of this TCR beta chain is a study of T cells in lung cancer brain metastases. The protocol was immunoSEQ multiplex PCR, while the TCRdb copy is restricted to in-frame clones and leaves out a portion. The sample holds about 3,500 clones, 80% to 90% seen once. Notes on this clone: Its antigen is still unknown.

Findings of the study overall: The complete infiltrating T cell repertoire may not have been retrieved from FFPE.

The CDR3 totals 14 residues. Looked up from germline, CDR1 is SGDLS and CDR2 is YYNGEE. The junction had 5 bases not matched to a gene; V was cut back by 4 bases and J by 5 bases. The sequence came from a woman in her fifties or sixties with non-small cell lung cancer. J is TRBJ2-3 and V is TRBV9, with 9 nucleotides matching TRBD1. Sequencing used tumor tissue from the primary lung tumor. The chain's CDR3 is CASSLQGAKDTQYF. CDR3 DNA: TGTGCCAGCAGCCTACAGGGGGCCAAAGATACGCAGTATTTT.